These 15 T cell receptor beta chains came from one sample sequenced in a study of blood T cells in healthy people across ages (dated by TCRdb to about 2015). Receptor amplification or capture employed 5' RACE. Data came from an Illumina HiSeq 2500. A second about 7 to 11 cycle PCR used a sample-barcoded 5' primer and a J-beta primer mix. The raw public reads went through TCRdb reprocessing: fastp at Q25, MiXCR clone calling, in-frame beta chains kept. Duplicate CDR3 protein sequences are folded into a single record with the most common DNA and genes. The sample data list some 1.4 million distinct CDR3 sequences, and around 42% of these were observed just once. The ten most abundant clones make up roughly 7.7% of the sample. The sample taken for sequencing was blood. Every receptor here comes from a woman aged 18-29 years in good health.

This clonotype was recorded at least ten times. The chain couples TRBV6-4 to TRBJ1-1; 8 bases agree with TRBD1. This CDR3 spans 16 amino acids. Germline CDR1 and CDR2: MRHNA and SNTAGT. V was clipped by 4 bases and J by 4 bases; unmatched bases: 11. CDR3 loop: CASSALPGQGSTEAFF. CDR3 nucleotide sequence: TGTGCCAGCAGTGCCCTTCCCGGACAGGGCAGCACTGAAGCTTTCTTT.

The chain links TRBV7-2 to TRBJ1-4, with 10 positions matching TRBD1. The V gene's germline CDR1 is SGHTA and CDR2 FQGNSA. Trimming cost V 4 bases and J 5 bases; bases outside gene matches: 10. CDR3 length equals 17 residues. DNA for the CDR3: TGTGCCAGCAGCTCCAATCCGGGACAGGGGTCCAATGAAAAACTGTTTTTT. Translating gives CASSSNPGQGSNEKLFF.

V gene TRBV20-1 combines with J gene TRBJ1-2, with D possibly matching TRBD1 (5 bases). This CDR3 is built from 12 residues. The V gene lost 7 bases and the J gene lost 3 bases, with 12 bases spanning the gap. The germline CDR1 and CDR2 sequences are DFQATT and SNEGSKA (reference sequence). CDR3 amino acids: CSVSRGDYGYTF. The CDR3 DNA sequence: TGCAGTGTCTCTCGGGGCGACTATGGCTACACCTTC.

V is TRBV12-3 or TRBV12-4 and J is TRBJ1-2, with D unresolved. CDR3 length: 14 amino acids. V lost 7 bases and J lost 4, with 16 bases in between. In nucleotides, the CDR3 is TGTGCCAGCACCATTCGGGTAATTGGCTATGGCTACACCTTC. Encoded protein: CASTIRVIGYGYTF.

A note on this clonotype: Possible read error: a much larger clone is one base away. The rearrangement joins TRBV27 to TRBJ1-2, with TRBD1 identical over 8 bases. This CDR3 is 14 amino acids long. The J segment lost 2 bases and the V segment lost 6 bases, leaving 5 bases of the junction unmatched. The germline V gene has CDR1 MNHEY and CDR2 SMNVEV (reference sequence). CDR3 sequence: CASRKRDRNYGYTF. In DNA form, the CDR3 reads TGTGCCAGCAGAAAGAGGGACAGGAACTATGGCTACACCTTC.

This chain connects TRBV12-3 or TRBV12-4 to TRBJ2-2, with 8 positions matching TRBD2. With 3 bases clipped from V and 5 bases from J, the junction kept 11 bases outside the gene matches. This CDR3 comprises 17 residues. DNA for the CDR3: TGTGCCAGCAGTTTCGGGTTTAGCGGGGCAGGGACCGGGGAGCTGTTTTTT. Encoded protein: CASSFGFSGAGTGELFF.

This chain joins TRBV21-1 and TRBJ2-1. TRBV21-1 is labeled a pseudogene. The CDR3 runs 15 residues. The chain's CDR3 is CASIKYRSSYNEQFF. CDR3 nucleotides: TGTGCCAGCATTAAATACAGGAGCTCCTACAATGAGCAGTTCTTC.

J is TRBJ2-7 and V is TRBV5-1; D is unresolved. The germline gives CDR1 SGHRS, CDR2 YFSETQ. V lost 1 base, J lost 3 bases, and 11 bases lay in between. The CDR3 contains 14 residues. CDR3 sequence (DNA): TGCGCCAGCAGCTTGACGGACGACTTCTACGAGCAGTACTTC. Translated, it gives CASSLTDDFYEQYF.

J is TRBJ1-2 and V is TRBV29-1; TRBD1 agrees at 9 bases. This CDR3 has 15 residues. CDR1 SQVTM and CDR2 ANQGSEA come from the germline V gene. Trimming removed 5 bases from V and 1 base from J; junction bases left unmatched: 8. CDR3 in amino acids: CSVLTGQGINYGYTF. The CDR3 nucleotides read TGCAGCGTTTTAACGGGACAGGGTATTAACTATGGCTACACCTTC.

This clonotype occurred once. The genes are TRBV20-1 and TRBJ1-2; D remains ambiguous. CDR1 and CDR2 (germline): DFQATT, SNEGSKA (reference sequence). The CDR3 has 14 residues. V was cut by 4 bases and J by 7 bases, with 19 bases left in between. CDR3 sequence (DNA): TGCAGTGCTACTTCCACCGGGCTCCTTTCTGGCTACACCTTC. Its translation is CSATSTGLLSGYTF.

The V and J genes are TRBV4-1 and TRBJ2-5; no definite D call. Gene TRBJ2-7 matches the end of the DNA better, so the J call may be wrong. This CDR3 region has 17 residues. From germline, CDR1 is MGHRA and CDR2 YSYEKL. The CDR3 bases are TGCGCCAGCAGCCAAGGACTTAAAGGGAATCTCTCCTACGAGCAGTACTTC. It yields the protein CASSQGLKGNLSYEQYF.

This clonotype was detected only once. The rearrangement uses TRBV2 and TRBJ1-5; TRBD1 aligns across 12 bases. The germline V gene has CDR1 SNHLY and CDR2 FYNNEI. J gave up 12 bases and V 6 bases, and 6 bases lay outside the gene matches. The CDR3 consists of 13 residues. The CDR3 is CASRTGTGGFQHF. The CDR3 DNA is TGTGCCAGCAGGACAGGGACAGGGGGCTTCCAGCATTTT.

Concerning this clonotype itself: One end of the junction does not line up with germline, which may come from a read error. The chain recombines TRBV5-1 with TRBJ2-7; 15 nucleotides match TRBD2. The CDR3 has 23 amino acids. Per germline, CDR1 SGHRS and CDR2 YFSETQ. The CDR3 spells CASSSPGLAGGQFSPNLVYELYF. DNA for the CDR3: TGCGCCAGCAGCTCCCCGGGACTAGCGGGAGGCCAGTTTTCCCCTAACCTCGTCTACGAGCTGTACTTC.

The rearrangement joins TRBV20-1 to TRBJ2-1; 7 bases fit TRBD2. The CDR3 sequence is 14 residues long. Germline V gives CDR1 DFQATT, CDR2 SNEGSKA (reference sequence). V lost 3 bases and J lost 10; bases outside the gene matches: 12. The CDR3: CSASSTRELNEQFF. In nucleotides, the CDR3 is TGCAGTGCTAGTTCTACGCGGGAGTTGAACGAGCAGTTCTTC.

The CDR3 region has the DNA TGTGCCAGCAGCCTGGACGGGATCCGGACTGAAGCTTTCTTT. Translating gives CASSLDGIRTEAFF. This sequence joins TRBV12-3 or TRBV12-4 and TRBJ1-1; D is uncertain. The CDR3 spans 14 residues. Trimming pared 6 bases from V and 5 bases from J, leaving 16 bases between.